This TCR beta chain was recovered during a study of cytomegalovirus exposure and HLA in healthy donors. Vbeta (60) and Jbeta (13) primers were used in the PCR. The table came from immunoSEQ multiplex PCR; TCRdb's copy has only in-frame clones and leaves some out. The sample lists 80,000 to 95,000 clones, roughly 70% seen once, with approximately 15% in the top ten. The length of the CDR3 is 15 residues. From germline, CDR1 is MNHEY and CDR2 SMNVEV (reference sequence). Between the trimmed V and J ends, which lost 6 bases and 0 bases, there was a span of 11 bases. This rearrangement joins TRBV27 to TRBJ2-2; D is possibly TRBD2 (5 bases). Sequencing was performed on PBMCs. The receptor comes from a woman in her fifties or sixties in good health and CMV-seropositive. The CDR3 sequence: CASRNSGTNTGELFF. DNA of the CDR3: TGTGCCAGCAGGAATTCCGGGACGAACACCGGGGAGCTGTTTTTT.